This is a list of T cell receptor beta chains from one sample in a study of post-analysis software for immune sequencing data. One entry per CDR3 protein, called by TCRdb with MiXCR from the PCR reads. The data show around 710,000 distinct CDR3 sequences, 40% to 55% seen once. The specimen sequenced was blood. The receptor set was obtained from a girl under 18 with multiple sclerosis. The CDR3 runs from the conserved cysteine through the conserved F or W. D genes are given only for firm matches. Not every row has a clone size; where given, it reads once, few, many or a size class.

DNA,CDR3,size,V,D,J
TGTGCCAGCAGTGCCGTTTACGAGCAGTACTTC,CASSAVYEQYF,.,TRBV2,.,TRBJ2-7
TGCGCCAGCAGCTTGGGCCTAGATGCGACCCAGCACTTC,CASSLGLDATQHF,.,TRBV5-1,.,TRBJ2-5
TGCAGTGCGGGGGAATCAGATACGCAGTATTTT,CSAGESDTQYF,.,TRBV29-1,TRBD2,TRBJ2-3
TGTGCCAGCAGCGTAGCCCCGTATTCTGTTCCGAAACAAGAGACCCAGTACTTC,CASSVAPYSVPKQETQYF,few,TRBV9,.,TRBJ2-5
TGTGCCAGCAGCCAAGATTCCTGGGGACTAGCGGGAGTCTACGAGCAGTACTTC,CASSQDSWGLAGVYEQYF,.,TRBV4-2,TRBD2,TRBJ2-7
TGTGCCAGCATGCCTAAAACCTTCTACGAGCAGTACTTC,CASMPKTFYEQYF,.,TRBV2,.,TRBJ2-7
TGTGCCAGCAGCGTAGAGGGTAGTAGCACAGATACGCAGTATTTT,CASSVEGSSTDTQYF,.,TRBV9,.,TRBJ2-3
TGTGCCAGCAGCTTATTCGGGAGTTTGTCAGATACGCAGTATTTT,CASSLFGSLSDTQYF,.,TRBV7-9,.,TRBJ2-3
TGTGCCATCAGTGAGGACAGGGGCTATGGCTACACCTTC,CAISEDRGYGYTF,.,TRBV10-3,TRBD1,TRBJ1-2
TGTGCCAGCAGCCCCGCTCCCGGGACAGGGCAGGCAGATACGCAGTATTTT,CASSPAPGTGQADTQYF,.,TRBV5-6,TRBD1,TRBJ2-3
TGTGCCAGCAGTCTCGACAGGGGTGGCAATTCACCCCTCCACTTT,CASSLDRGGNSPLHF,few,TRBV12-3/TRBV12-4,TRBD1,TRBJ1-6
TGCAGTGCTAGGGACAGGCCCACCCCCTACGAGCAGTACTTC,CSARDRPTPYEQYF,.,TRBV20-1,TRBD1,TRBJ2-7
TGTGCCAGCAGCCAAGATACAGGGGCCTCCTACGAGCAGTACTTC,CASSQDTGASYEQYF,few,TRBV3-1,TRBD1,TRBJ2-7
TGTGCCAGCAGCCAAGTTCCGGTGGAAGGGGCCAACGTCCTGACTTTC,CASSQVPVEGANVLTF,few,TRBV4-2,.,TRBJ2-6
TGTGCCTGCAGCTCTGACTCGGGACAGCTATCCTATGGCTACACCTTC,CACSSDSGQLSYGYTF,.,TRBV11-2,TRBD1,TRBJ1-2
TGTGCCAGCAACTGGGGGTCGGGGCCCTCCGCCTACGAGCAGTACTTC,CASNWGSGPSAYEQYF,.,TRBV5-5,.,TRBJ2-7
TGCGCCAGCGGGAGATACAGCGGGAACAATGAGCAGTTCTTC,CASGRYSGNNEQFF,.,TRBV5-1,TRBD2,TRBJ2-1
TGCAGTGCTAGGGGGCCCAGGGGACCAGCCTCACCCCTCCACTTT,CSARGPRGPASPLHF,.,TRBV20-1,.,TRBJ1-6
TGTGCCAGCAGTGAAGCGATCCTAGCCAAAAACATTCAGTACTTC,CASSEAILAKNIQYF,.,TRBV6-1,.,TRBJ2-4
TGCAGTGCTAGAGTGGCAATTGGCTACACCTTC,CSARVAIGYTF,.,TRBV20-1,.,TRBJ1-2
TGTGCCAGCAGCTTAGTGTCTAGCGGGATAACCTACGAGCAGTACTTC,CASSLVSSGITYEQYF,.,TRBV7-8,TRBD2,TRBJ2-7